A single sample is the source of the 7 T cell receptor beta chains below, sequenced in a study of cytomegalovirus exposure and HLA in healthy donors. Sequencing was performed with immunoSEQ multiplex PCR; in TCRdb, only in-frame clones are kept and a portion is missing. The repertoire holds about 120,000 clones, with approximately 81% as singletons. Material: PBMCs. These receptors originate from a woman aged 25-40 years in good health and CMV-seronegative.

This clone has just a few counts. Other DNA sequences within the sample encode an identical CDR3. The CDR3 loop is CASSLATGGGYEQYF. CDR3 DNA sequence: TGTGCCAGCAGCTTAGCCACCGGGGGGGGCTACGAGCAGTACTTC. The chain recombines TRBV11-2 with TRBJ2-7; 8 bases agree with TRBD2. The CDR3 spans 15 residues. The V and J ends lost 1 base and 3 bases, in that order; junction bases with no gene match: 5. The V gene's germline CDR1 is SGHAT and CDR2 FQNNGV.

The chain links TRBV15 to TRBJ1-2; no clear D. The length of the CDR3 is 15 residues. V was trimmed by 0 bases and J by 4 bases, leaving 12 bases between them. The V gene's germline CDR1 is LNHNV and CDR2 YYDKDF (reference sequence). CDR3 in DNA: TGTGCCACCAGCAGAGATCGGCAGGTCCCCTATGGCTACACCTTC. It is translated as CATSRDRQVPYGYTF. The full variable domain, its missing parts supplied by reference TRBV15 and TRBJ1-2, is DAMVIQNPRYQVTQFGKPVTLSCSQTLNHNVMYWYQQKSSQAPKLLFHYYDKDFNNEADTPDNFQSRRPNTSFCFLDIRSPGLGDTAMYLCATSRDRQVPYGYTFGSGTRLTVV.

The chain is built from TRBV30 and TRBJ1-6; TRBD1 matches at 8 bases. This CDR3 is 13 amino acids long. Looked up from germline, CDR1 is GTSNPN and CDR2 is SVGIG (reference sequence). V lost 4 bases, J lost 8 bases, and 4 bases stayed unmatched. CDR3 sequence (DNA): TGTGCCTGGAACGACAGGGGCGATTCACCCCTCCACTTT. The encoded protein is CAWNDRGDSPLHF.

The CDR3 here is CASSYSSRGLYEQYF. CDR3 DNA: TGTGCCAGCAGTTACTCGTCCAGGGGGCTCTACGAGCAGTACTTC. This sequence joins TRBV6-5 and TRBJ2-7; 8 bases are shared with TRBD1. The CDR3 spans 15 residues. Germline V CDR1 and CDR2: MNHEY, SVGAGI. The trim removed 0 bases at V and 3 bases at J, leaving 4 bases unmatched.

This clone was counted once. The chain employs TRBV6-1 and TRBJ2-2, with a weak D call TRBD2 (6 bases). This CDR3 contains 13 residues. Trimming stripped 5 bases from V and 7 bases from J, with 11 bases between. Germline CDR1 MNHNS, CDR2 SASEGT. CDR3 DNA sequence: TGTGCCAGCAGTAATCAGGGACTCGGGGAGCTGTTTTTT. It yields the protein CASSNQGLGELFF.

This clone was recorded only once. This rearrangement joins TRBV27 to TRBJ2-2; the match to TRBD2 covers 8 bases. V dropped 9 bases and J dropped 1; count of bases not matched to a gene: 10. The CDR3 totals 16 residues. Germline loops: CDR1 MNHEY, CDR2 SMNVEV (reference sequence). CDR3: CASRAPAGVNTGELFF. CDR3 nucleotides: TGTGCCAGTAGAGCCCCAGCGGGGGTGAACACCGGGGAGCTGTTTTTT.

This clone has just a few counts. This chain joins TRBV4-2 and TRBJ2-7; 8 bases align to TRBD1. The CDR3 length is 14 residues. CDR1 LGHNA and CDR2 YNFKEQ come from the germline V gene. V was clipped by 5 bases and J by 2 bases; unmatched bases: 5. The CDR3 spells CASSTRTGPYEQYF. The CDR3 nucleotides read TGTGCCAGCAGCACCCGGACAGGGCCCTACGAGCAGTACTTC.